This is a list of T cell receptor beta chains from one sample in a study of blood T cell repertoires in COVID-19. Repertoires were generated with immunoSEQ multiplex PCR, while TCRdb's copy carries only in-frame clones and drops some. The repertoire holds roughly 500,000 clones, with roughly 90% as singletons. The specimen was PBMCs or T cells enriched from blood (not recorded which). The receptors originated from a middle-aged woman who had recovered from COVID-19. Each CDR3 is given with its conserved first and last residue. The order of the fields is D gene, J gene, V gene, clone size, CDR3 DNA, CDR3 protein. The D gene is left open where the match is weak. Some rows have no size entry. The others give once, few or many, or a class for an expanded clone.

NA	TRBJ2-3	TRBV6-5	NA	TGTGCCAGCAGTTCCGTCCTCAAGCGGCCAGATACGCAGTATTTT	CASSSVLKRPDTQYF
TRBD1	TRBJ1-6	TRBV7-9	NA	TGTGCCAGCAACGGACAGGGGAATTCACCCCTCCACTTT	CASNGQGNSPLHF
NA	TRBJ1-2	TRBV6-5	NA	TGTGCCAGCCTTCAGACACCGAGGGACTATGGCTACACCTTC	CASLQTPRDYGYTF
NA	TRBJ2-2	TRBV10-2	NA	TGCGCCAGCTCTGTCGGGAGAGAGCTGTTTTTT	CASSVGRELFF
TRBD2	TRBJ2-7	TRBV6-2/TRBV6-3	NA	TGTGCCAGCAGTTACTTGGGGACTAGCGGGGTTTCCTACGAGCAGTACTTC	CASSYLGTSGVSYEQYF
TRBD1	TRBJ1-4	TRBV15	NA	TGTGCCACCAGCACCCTACCGGGACAGGATAATGAAAAACTGTTTTTT	CATSTLPGQDNEKLFF
NA	TRBJ1-3	TRBV19	NA	TGTGCCAGTAGTATAGATGCGGCGTCCGGCTCTGGAAACACCATATATTTT	CASSIDAASGSGNTIYF
TRBD1	TRBJ2-5	TRBV11-2	NA	TGTGCCAGCAGCTTATCGACAGGGGGCCAAGAGACCCAGTACTTC	CASSLSTGGQETQYF
NA	TRBJ1-2	TRBV19	NA	TGTGCCAGTAGGCAGACACCTTCTAACTATGGCTACACCTTC	CASRQTPSNYGYTF
NA	TRBJ1-6	TRBV4-1	NA	TGCGCCAGCAGCCAAGGGGGCGCATATAATTCACCCCTCCACTTT	CASSQGGAYNSPLHF
NA	TRBJ1-6	TRBV18	NA	TGTGCCAGCTCACCAACGGGAATCGCACCCCTCCACTTT	CASSPTGIAPLHF
NA	TRBJ2-5	TRBV5-1	NA	TGCGCCAGCAGCTTGGATCCGGGACAACAAGAGACCCAGTACTTC	CASSLDPGQQETQYF
TRBD1	TRBJ2-1	TRBV14	once	TGTGCCAGCAGCCTCTCCGGGACAGGGTACAATGAGCAGTTCTTC	CASSLSGTGYNEQFF
TRBD1	TRBJ1-1	TRBV2	NA	TGTGCCAGCAGGTCGGGACAGCTAGAAGCTTTCTTT	CASRSGQLEAFF
TRBD2	TRBJ2-3	TRBV2	NA	TGTGCCAGCAGCACTCAGGGAGGGGCCGATACGCAGTATTTT	CASSTQGGADTQYF
NA	TRBJ2-1	TRBV9	NA	TGTGCCAGCAGCGTGGGCGTAACCTACAATGAGCAGTTCTTC	CASSVGVTYNEQFF
NA	TRBJ2-2	TRBV5-8	NA	TGTGCCAGCAGCTTACAACTAGGAACCGGGGAGCTGTTTTTT	CASSLQLGTGELFF
TRBD2	TRBJ2-1	TRBV7-8	many	TGTGCCAGCAGCTTCCTAGTGGCGGGGGAGTACAATGAGCAGTTCTTC	CASSFLVAGEYNEQFF
TRBD2	TRBJ2-5	TRBV5-8	NA	TGTGCTGGCGGACTAGCGGGAGTTCTAGGGGAGACCCAGTACTTC	CAGGLAGVLGETQYF
NA	TRBJ1-3	TRBV9	few	TGTGCCAGCAGCGTAGAACTAGGCCGCCGCTCTGGAAACACCATATATTTT	CASSVELGRRSGNTIYF
NA	TRBJ1-1	TRBV6-5	once	TGTGCCAGCAGGGCCCCCACCACATACACTGAAGCTTTCTTT	CASRAPTTYTEAFF
NA	TRBJ1-2	TRBV7-2	NA	TGTGCCAGCAGCTTAGACAGGGAGGGTGGCTACACCTTC	CASSLDREGGYTF
NA	TRBJ2-7	TRBV6-5	NA	TGTGCCAGCAGTTGGGGGGACAGTTCCTACGAGCAGTACTTC	CASSWGDSSYEQYF
TRBD2	TRBJ2-7	TRBV6-5	NA	TGTGCCAGCAGCCCCAAGCGGGGGGCCCACGAGCAGTACTTC	CASSPKRGAHEQYF
NA	TRBJ2-7	TRBV2	NA	TGTGCCGGCGGACTCTTATCCTACGAGCAGTACTTC	CAGGLLSYEQYF
NA	TRBJ2-7	TRBV4-1	NA	TGCGCCAGCAGCCAAGTCCATACCGTGGCGGACTACGAGCAGTACTTC	CASSQVHTVADYEQYF
NA	TRBJ2-1	TRBV9	NA	TGTGCCAGCAGCGTAGTAATTGACAATGAGCAGTTCTTC	CASSVVIDNEQFF
NA	TRBJ2-2	TRBV10-1	NA	TGCGCCAGCAGTGAAACGGTTAACACCGGGGAGCTGTTTTTT	CASSETVNTGELFF
TRBD1	TRBJ1-1	TRBV4-3	NA	TGCGCCAGCAGCCAAGCGGACAGGGCCGAAGCTTTCTTT	CASSQADRAEAFF
NA	TRBJ1-1	TRBV20-1	NA	TGCAGTGCTAGTCACGGACAGAGTGAAGCTTTCTTT	CSASHGQSEAFF
NA	TRBJ2-3	TRBV6-5	NA	TGTGCCAGTACTAGAGCGGAAACAGATACGCAGTATTTT	CASTRAETDTQYF
NA	TRBJ2-2	TRBV12-3/TRBV12-4	once	TGTGCCAGCAGTCTCCAGGGGATCGGGGAGCTGTTTTTT	CASSLQGIGELFF
NA	TRBJ2-6	TRBV27	NA	TGTGCCAGCAGTATCTCAGGGACACCGCCGACTGGGGCCAACGTCCTGACTTTC	CASSISGTPPTGANVLTF
TRBD1	TRBJ1-1	TRBV10-3	NA	TGTGCCATCAGGGGGGGACAGGGGAGGACTGAAGCTTTCTTT	CAIRGGQGRTEAFF
TRBD2	TRBJ2-5	TRBV6-5	NA	TGTGCCAGCAGTTACCCCACGACTAGCGGGAGGGAGACCCAGTACTTC	CASSYPTTSGRETQYF
NA	TRBJ2-1	TRBV7-8	NA	TGTGCCAGCAGCTTAGATCTGCGGGAAGGCTCCTACAATGAGCAGTTCTTC	CASSLDLREGSYNEQFF
NA	TRBJ2-3	TRBV10-3	NA	TGTGCCATCAGTGACCGGCTAGGTACAGATACGCAGTATTTT	CAISDRLGTDTQYF
NA	TRBJ1-2	TRBV6-5	NA	TGTGCCAGCACTGTGGGGCCCGGCGGTGGCTACACCTTC	CASTVGPGGGYTF
TRBD1	TRBJ2-2	TRBV4-3	NA	TGCGCCAGCAGCCAAGATTGGAGGGGACAGGAGAACACCGGGGAGCTGTTTTTT	CASSQDWRGQENTGELFF
NA	TRBJ2-7	TRBV6-5	NA	TGTGCCAGCAGTAATAAGCGGTACGAGCAGTACTTC	CASSNKRYEQYF
NA	TRBJ2-5	TRBV18	NA	TGTGCCAGCTCATCCGGACGCGGGTTTGGAAAAGAGACCCAGTACTTC	CASSSGRGFGKETQYF
TRBD2	TRBJ2-5	TRBV24-1	NA	TGTGCCACCAGCTCTAGACTAGCGGGAGGGGGAGAGACCCAGTACTTC	CATSSRLAGGGETQYF
NA	TRBJ1-2	TRBV7-9	NA	TGTGCCAGCAGCCTCATGGGACGGGAGAACTATGGCTACACCTTC	CASSLMGRENYGYTF
NA	TRBJ1-5	TRBV4-1	NA	TGCGCCAGCAGCCAAGACGGGCAGGGACAGCCCCAGCATTTT	CASSQDGQGQPQHF
TRBD1	TRBJ2-7	TRBV24-1	NA	TGTGCCACCAGTGATGCCTCCGGGACAGGTTTCCACGAGCAGTACTTC	CATSDASGTGFHEQYF
TRBD1	TRBJ1-2	TRBV4-3	NA	TGCGCCAGCAGCCAACAAACAGGGGAGATGAGCGGCTACACCTTC	CASSQQTGEMSGYTF
NA	TRBJ1-6	TRBV19	NA	TGTGCCAGTAGTATGGCCACAGGGTCGATTTCACCCCTCCACTTT	CASSMATGSISPLHF
NA	TRBJ2-3	TRBV27	NA	TGTGCCAGCAGTTTATTAGCAGGGTTTCTAGATACGCAGTATTTT	CASSLLAGFLDTQYF
NA	TRBJ1-1	TRBV4-3	NA	TGCGCCAGCAGCCAAACAGACAGAGCCACTGAAGCTTTCTTT	CASSQTDRATEAFF
NA	TRBJ1-3	TRBV7-7	NA	TGTGCTAGCAGCAATAGCGGTGGCGGAACTTCTGGAAACACCATATATTTT	CASSNSGGGTSGNTIYF